The 11 T cell receptor beta chains reported below all come from one sample, sequenced in a study of T cells in Graves' hyperthyroidism and ophthalmopathy. Template material for amplifying TCR beta CDR3 regions consisted of RNA transcripts. The TCR CDR3 first-round RT-PCR relied on the HTBI primer set. TCRdb independently ran MiXCR on the multiplex PCR reads; one entry per CDR3 protein. The sample yields under 200,000 distinct CDR3 sequences, about 9% seen once. Source material: blood. The receptors shown here come from a woman aged 18 to 35 with Graves' hyperthyroidism that later progressed to Graves' ophthalmopathy.

This clonotype was seen more than once but under ten times. The chain is built from TRBV5-6 and TRBJ1-2; no definite D call. V was trimmed by 4 bases and J by 5 bases, leaving 6 bases between them. In germline, CDR1 is SGHDT, CDR2 YYEEEE. The CDR3 covers 11 residues. Here the CDR3 DNA reads TGTGCCAGCAGCATGAATTATGGCTACACCTTC. Translated: CASSMNYGYTF.

This clonotype was detected ten times or more. The gene calls are TRBV19 and TRBJ1-1; maybe TRBD1 (5 bases). The V gene's germline CDR1 is LNHDA and CDR2 SQIVND (reference sequence). V gave up 3 bases and J gave up 2 bases, with 16 bases separating them. The CDR3 length is 16 residues. As DNA, the CDR3 is TGTGCCAGTAGTATCGTTTACGGGACTCCTAACACTGAAGCTTTCTTT. Translated: CASSIVYGTPNTEAFF.

Many counts were recorded for this clonotype. V and J are TRBV7-8 and TRBJ1-6, with 7 nucleotides matching TRBD1. Germline trimming cut 4 bases from V and 9 bases from J; bases unmatched to any gene: 9. Per the germline V gene, CDR1 is SGHVS and CDR2 is FQNEAQ. The CDR3 is 15 residues long. Written as DNA, the CDR3 is TGTGCCAGCAGCTCAAGGACAGGTGTGGCTTCACCCCTCCACTTT. This sequence encodes CASSSRTGVASPLHF.

This clonotype was recorded at least ten times. The V call is TRBV27, the J call TRBJ2-5, with 10 bases fitting TRBD2. Germline V lookup: CDR1 MNHEY, CDR2 SMNVEV (reference sequence). The junction had 11 bases not matched to a gene; V was cut back by 5 bases and J by 5 bases. The CDR3 totals 16 residues. The CDR3 coding sequence is TGTGCCAGCAGTCTACGGCCAGCGGGGGGGAGGGAGACCCAGTACTTC. This translates into CASSLRPAGGRETQYF.

This clonotype has a count of ten or more. The chain combines TRBV9 with TRBJ1-3, with D possibly TRBD1 on 5 matching bases. Germline values: CDR1 SGDLS, CDR2 YYNGEE. V was shortened by 3 bases and J by 0 bases, with 7 bases between the two germline ends. This CDR3 spans 14 amino acids. In DNA form, the CDR3 reads TGTGCCAGCAGCGGGGGCCTCTCTGGAAACACCATATATTTT. It yields the protein CASSGGLSGNTIYF.

This clonotype was detected many times. The rearrangement uses TRBV7-3 and TRBJ2-5; D gene ambiguous. Between the trimmed V and J ends, which lost 5 bases and 7 bases, there was a span of 11 bases. Germline V gene sequence: CDR1 SGHTA, CDR2 FQGTGA. This CDR3 has 12 residues. CDR3 region: CASSLNTGTQYF. The CDR3 coding sequence is TGTGCCAGCAGCCTAAACACCGGGACCCAGTACTTC.

This clonotype was seen many times. CDR3 residues: CAISGLDQGTDTQYF. In DNA, the CDR3 is TGTGCCATCAGTGGACTAGATCAAGGGACAGATACGCAGTATTTT. The gene calls are TRBV10-3 and TRBJ2-3, with D maybe TRBD2 (6 bases). Germline CDR1 reads ENHRY; CDR2 reads SYGVKD. V lost 4 bases and J lost 3, with 14 bases in between. The CDR3 is 15 amino acids.

This clonotype occurred many times. In DNA, the CDR3 is TGTGCCAGCAGTGAAAGAGATCTAGCCAAAAACATTCAGTACTTC. It translates to CASSERDLAKNIQYF. The rearrangement links TRBV6-1 to TRBJ2-4; D is uncertain. From germline, CDR1 is MNHNS and CDR2 SASEGT. The CDR3 spans 15 residues. Trimming removed 2 bases at V and 0 bases at J, with 8 bases between.

This clonotype was counted a few times. The V gene is TRBV4-1, the J gene TRBJ1-2; D is undetermined. V shed 0 bases and J shed 6 bases, with 5 bases lying between them. From germline, CDR1 is MGHRA and CDR2 YSYEKL. This CDR3 is built from 12 residues. Here the CDR3 DNA reads TGCGCCAGCAGCCAAGAGGAGAATGGCTACACCTTC. This sequence encodes CASSQEENGYTF.

This clonotype was detected ten times or more. The CDR3 DNA reads TGTGCCAGCAGCCCCTGGGGGGGTTATTCACCCCTCCACTTT. Translation gives CASSPWGGYSPLHF. V usage is TRBV5-6 and J usage is TRBJ1-6; perhaps TRBD1 as D (5 bases). CDR1 is SGHDT, CDR2 YYEEEE, per germline. Trimming took 4 bases from V and 8 from J, leaving 13 bases between them. The CDR3 runs 14 residues.

This chain joins TRBV7-2 and TRBJ1-2; D not resolved. Germline V gene lookup returns CDR1 SGHTA and CDR2 FQGNSA. V lost 4 bases to trimming and J lost 2 bases, with 17 bases between them. CDR3 length: 16 amino acids. In DNA form, the CDR3 reads TGTGCCAGCAGCTCCGTAAATTTAGACGGGAACTATGGCTACACCTTC. Translating it yields CASSSVNLDGNYGYTF.